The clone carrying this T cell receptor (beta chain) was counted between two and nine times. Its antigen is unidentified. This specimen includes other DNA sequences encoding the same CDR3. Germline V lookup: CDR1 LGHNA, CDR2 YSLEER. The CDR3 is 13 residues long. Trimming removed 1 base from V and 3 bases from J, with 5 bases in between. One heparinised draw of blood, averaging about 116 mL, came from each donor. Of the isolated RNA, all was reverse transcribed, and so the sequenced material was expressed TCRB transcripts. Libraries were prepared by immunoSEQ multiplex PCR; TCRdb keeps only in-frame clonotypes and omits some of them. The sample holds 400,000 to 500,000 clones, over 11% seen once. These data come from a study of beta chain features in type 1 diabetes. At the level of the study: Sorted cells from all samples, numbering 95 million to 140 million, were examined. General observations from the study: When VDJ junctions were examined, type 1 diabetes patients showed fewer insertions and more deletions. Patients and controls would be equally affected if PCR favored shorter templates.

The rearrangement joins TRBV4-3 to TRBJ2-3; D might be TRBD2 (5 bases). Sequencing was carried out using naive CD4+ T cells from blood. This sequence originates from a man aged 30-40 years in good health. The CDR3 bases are TGCGCCAGCAGCCAAGCGGGGACAGATACGCAGTATTTT. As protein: CASSQAGTDTQYF.